Shown below are 5 T cell receptor beta chains from a single sample sequenced in a study of identical twins. TCRdb recomputed calls from the 5' RACE reads with MiXCR, one row per CDR3 protein. The sample has 540,000 or so distinct CDR3 sequences; approximately 20% are singletons. The same sample was also used in a study of yellow fever vaccine responses in identical twins.

Sequencing input: CD4+ T cells sorted from blood. Receptor source: a woman between 18 and 29 years old in good health.

V is TRBV5-1 and J is TRBJ2-2; unclear D gene. The CDR3 runs to 14 residues. The V end was cut by 4 bases, the J end by 2 bases, with 9 bases between. Germline values: CDR1 SGHRS, CDR2 YFSETQ. The CDR3 DNA sequence: TGCGCCAGCAGCCCCGGGTCAAACACCGGGGAGCTGTTTTTT. Residues: CASSPGSNTGELFF.

The genes are TRBV3-1 and TRBJ2-2; TRBD1 or TRBD2 may be the D gene (7 bases each). Germline V lookup: CDR1 LGHDT, CDR2 YNNKEL (reference sequence). The CDR3 contains 16 residues. V lost 1 base and J 5 bases, leaving 14 bases between the germline ends. In DNA form, the CDR3 reads TGTGCCAGCAGCCAAGGGGAGGGGGCCAAAACCGGGGAGCTGTTTTTT. Protein sequence: CASSQGEGAKTGELFF.

The chain uses TRBV10-3 and TRBJ1-1; 7 nucleotides align to TRBD1. The CDR3 sequence is 14 residues long. Germline trimming cut 3 bases from V and 1 base from J; bases unmatched to any gene: 2. Germline CDR1 and CDR2: ENHRY and SYGVKD. Here the CDR3 reads CAISDRGSNTEAFF. DNA of the CDR3: TGTGCCATCAGTGACAGGGGGTCGAACACTGAAGCTTTCTTT.

V gene TRBV10-3 combines with J gene TRBJ2-1, with D possibly being TRBD1 (5 bases). V lost 10 bases and J lost 1, with 14 bases in between. CDR3 size: 14 residues. Looked up from germline, CDR1 is ENHRY and CDR2 is SYGVKD. CDR3 nucleotides: TGTGCCAATCACCAGGGTAGGTCCTACAATGAGCAGTTCTTC. As protein: CANHQGRSYNEQFF.

This clonotype was counted ten times or more. The chain carries TRBV5-1 and TRBJ2-7, with TRBD1 matching 9 bases. With 3 bases clipped from V and 4 bases from J, the junction kept 8 bases outside the gene matches. The CDR3 is 15 amino acids. Germline CDR1 reads SGHRS; CDR2 reads YFSETQ. In nucleotides, the CDR3 is TGCGCCAGCAGCTCCGGACAGGGGAGTGATTACGAGCAGTACTTC. Protein sequence: CASSSGQGSDYEQYF.